This T cell receptor beta chain is drawn from a study of T cell responses to AZD1222 COVID-19 vaccine. General study results and limits: Clonal diversity was possibly underestimated; the donors were predominantly white British and more often female.

Trimming left V 0 bases short and J 5 bases short, with 10 bases between. Germline CDR1 and CDR2: SGDLS and YYNGEE. CDR3 length: 14 amino acids. In the case of this clone: Antigen unknown.

The protocol was immunoSEQ multiplex PCR, while the TCRdb copy is restricted to in-frame clones and leaves out a portion. Of 100,000 to 120,000 clones in the sample, about 94% were seen once. The sample here was peripheral blood, taken 28 days after the second AZD1222 dose. This chain uses TRBV9 with TRBJ2-3, with D possibly TRBD1 on 5 matching bases. This clonotype was obtained from an adult who received the AZD1222 COVID-19 vaccine. The CDR3 DNA is TGTGCCAGCAGCGTAGCTCAGGGAAGAGATACGCAGTATTTT. Its translation: CASSVAQGRDTQYF.